This entry describes one TCR beta chain. Data came from immunoSEQ multiplex PCR; TCRdb stores just in-frame clones and leaves some out. The sample has 35,000 to 50,000 clones, approximately 92% seen once; the top ten hold nearly 2%. CDR3 length: 13 amino acids. Trimming cost V 6 bases and J 5 bases, with 13 bases left between them. Germline V CDR1 and CDR2: WNHNN, SYGVQD (reference sequence). This sample was taken from a study of T cell changes during pregnancy in multiple sclerosis. The clonotype originates from a female donor in good health, enrolled as a control in a pregnancy study. The chain recombines TRBV10-1 with TRBJ2-5; the D gene is possibly TRBD2 (6 bases). Sequencing used CD4+ T cells from peripheral blood mononuclear cells, obtained after pregnancy. This chain's CDR3 is CASSSTRRETQYF. The CDR3 DNA reads as TGCGCCAGCAGCTCGACTAGGAGGGAGACCCAGTACTTC.